A selection of T cell receptor beta chains follows, all from one sample in a study of Graves' ophthalmopathy and Graves' hyperthyroidism. TCRdb used MiXCR to reprocess the multiplex PCR reads, holding one entry per CDR3 protein. The table records roughly 500,000 distinct CDR3 sequences, about an eighth of them present only once. Sequencing input: blood. These receptors came from a woman aged 30 to 39 with Graves' ophthalmopathy. Each CDR3 is given with its conserved first and last residue. A D gene is named only where the DNA matches it firmly. Clone size is stated in some rows and not others, as once, few, many or a class when expanded.

j_gene	v_gene	len	d_gene	abundance	CDR3aa	CDR3nt
TRBJ2-2	TRBV6-1	15	TRBD1	many	CASSEAQGATGELFF	TGTGCCAGCAGTGAAGCACAGGGGGCCACCGGGGAGCTGTTTTTT
TRBJ2-3	TRBV12-3/TRBV12-4	12	.	.	CASSYDRDTQYF	TGTGCCAGCAGTTACGACAGGGATACGCAGTATTTT
TRBJ1-5	TRBV20-1	13	.	many	CSARGPFNQPQHF	TGCAGTGCTCGAGGACCCTTCAATCAGCCCCAGCATTTT
TRBJ2-7	TRBV6-5	14	.	.	CASSYSHGSDEQYF	TGTGCCAGCAGTTACTCCCATGGTTCGGACGAGCAGTACTTC
TRBJ1-2	TRBV30	14	TRBD1	many	CAWAGQVERSGYTF	TGTGCCTGGGCGGGACAGGTTGAAAGAAGTGGCTACACCTTC
TRBJ1-2	TRBV6-1	16	TRBD1	.	CASSEAGTGAGGGYTF	TGTGCCAGCAGTGAAGCGGGGACAGGGGCTGGTGGTGGCTACACCTTC
TRBJ1-1	TRBV25-1	14	.	.	CASSEFGRNTEAFF	TGTGCCAGCAGTGAATTCGGGAGAAACACTGAAGCTTTCTTT
TRBJ2-2	TRBV9	16	TRBD1	many	CASSVGGGANTGELFF	TGTGCCAGCAGCGTAGGAGGGGGCGCGAACACCGGGGAGCTGTTTTTT
TRBJ2-7	TRBV6-5	15	TRBD2	many	CASSYELAHSYEQYF	TGTGCCAGCAGTTACGAACTAGCGCATTCCTACGAGCAGTACTTC
TRBJ1-3	TRBV7-2	15	TRBD1	many	CASSTVDRAGNTIYF	TGTGCCAGCAGCACTGTAGACAGGGCTGGAAACACCATATATTTT
TRBJ2-7	TRBV19	14	.	many	CARRDRQGGGEQYF	TGTGCCAGAAGAGACCGCCAGGGTGGGGGCGAGCAGTACTTC
TRBJ2-7	TRBV12-5	12	.	many	CASGLRQRGQYF	TGTGCTAGTGGTCTTCGACAGAGAGGGCAGTACTTC
TRBJ1-1	TRBV28	12	.	many	CASSHAGTEAFF	TGTGCCAGCAGCCATGCGGGCACTGAAGCTTTCTTT
TRBJ1-2	TRBV4-1	15	.	many	CASTHHGRTNYGYTF	TGCGCCAGCACCCACCACGGCAGAACTAACTATGGCTACACCTTC
TRBJ2-2	TRBV27	16	.	.	CASSLFSTANTGELFF	TGTGCCAGCAGTTTATTCTCTACTGCGAACACCGGGGAGCTGTTTTTT
TRBJ1-2	TRBV11-1	18	TRBD1	many	CASSLSKGAPIANYGYTF	TGTGCCAGCAGCTTATCTAAGGGGGCGCCGATAGCCAACTATGGCTACACCTTC
TRBJ1-2	TRBV19	16	TRBD1	many	CASIGTSRDRGYGYTF	TGTGCCAGTATAGGAACCTCGAGGGACAGGGGTTATGGCTACACCTTC
TRBJ2-2	TRBV20-1	16	TRBD1	.	CSARNPDRGDTGELFF	TGCAGTGCTAGAAACCCCGACAGGGGGGACACCGGGGAGCTGTTTTTT
TRBJ1-6	TRBV5-1	16	.	many	CASSLDRSSYNSPLHF	TGCGCCAGCAGCTTAGACAGGAGCTCCTATAATTCACCCCTCCACTTT
TRBJ2-7	TRBV29-1	13	TRBD2	many	CSVQGGRRGEQYF	TGCAGCGTTCAGGGCGGGAGGAGAGGAGAGCAGTACTTC
TRBJ1-6	TRBV6-1	16	TRBD1	many	CASKPRGPSYNSPLHF	TGTGCCAGCAAACCCAGGGGGCCTTCCTATAATTCACCCCTCCACTTT
TRBJ2-5	TRBV6-2/TRBV6-3	14	TRBD1	.	CATAPTTGRETQYF	TGTGCCACCGCACCGACGACAGGGCGAGAGACCCAGTACTTC
TRBJ1-5	TRBV12-3/TRBV12-4	13	.	many	CASSLARYRPQHF	TGTGCCAGCAGTTTAGCGCGTTATCGGCCCCAGCATTTT
TRBJ1-3	TRBV12-3/TRBV12-4	14	.	many	CASTLAGDGNTIYF	TGTGCCAGCACTCTGGCAGGGGACGGAAACACCATATATTTT
TRBJ2-7	TRBV18	14	.	many	CASSPLVGHYEQYF	TGTGCCAGCTCACCGCTAGTGGGACACTACGAGCAGTACTTC
TRBJ2-4	TRBV15	16	.	many	CAPIIRQVPAKNIQYF	TGTGCCCCCATCATTCGACAGGTCCCAGCCAAAAACATTCAGTACTTC
TRBJ1-3	TRBV7-9	15	.	.	CASSLVGFSGNTIYF	TGTGCCAGCAGCTTAGTTGGGTTCTCTGGAAACACCATATATTTT
TRBJ2-1	TRBV6-1	15	TRBD1	many	CASTKEGTGGNEQFF	TGTGCCAGCACCAAAGAGGGTACAGGGGGCAATGAGCAGTTCTTC
TRBJ2-5	TRBV5-1	16	TRBD2	few	CASSWGPAGSQETQYF	TGCGCCAGCAGCTGGGGCCCAGCGGGGAGTCAAGAGACCCAGTACTTC
TRBJ2-5	TRBV6-1	14	.	many	CASSELGNLETQYF	TGTGCCAGCAGTGAACTGGGAAACTTGGAGACCCAGTACTTC
TRBJ2-7	TRBV18	13	.	many	CASSPKGYYEQYF	TGTGCCAGCTCACCAAAAGGGTACTACGAGCAGTACTTC
TRBJ1-6	TRBV5-1	14	TRBD1	many	CASRRTGAVSPLHF	TGCGCCAGCAGGAGGACAGGGGCAGTTTCACCCCTCCACTTT
TRBJ2-5	TRBV5-4	19	TRBD2	.	CASSFGQGTSGGRGETQYF	TGTGCCAGCAGCTTCGGCCAAGGGACTAGCGGGGGACGGGGAGAGACCCAGTACTTC
TRBJ2-1	TRBV7-2	16	.	many	CASSPARVEAYNEQFF	TGTGCCAGCAGCCCAGCGAGGGTAGAAGCCTACAATGAGCAGTTCTTC
TRBJ1-6	TRBV5-6	16	TRBD1	.	CASSPGTGDGGSPLHF	TGTGCCAGCAGCCCCGGGACAGGAGATGGGGGTTCACCCCTCCACTTT
TRBJ1-5	TRBV28	15	.	many	CASRIRGYSNQPQHF	TGTGCCAGCAGGATCAGGGGCTATAGCAATCAGCCCCAGCATTTT
TRBJ2-7	TRBV30	13	.	.	CAWSVPGVHEQYF	TGTGCCTGGAGTGTACCGGGGGTTCACGAGCAGTACTTC
TRBJ2-7	TRBV6-5	13	.	many	CASSYWAIHEQYF	TGTGCCAGCAGTTACTGGGCTATCCACGAGCAGTACTTC
TRBJ2-7	TRBV13	14	.	few	CASSARVRGYEQYF	TGTGCCAGCAGCGCGAGAGTAAGGGGCTACGAGCAGTACTTC
TRBJ2-7	TRBV5-6	14	TRBD1	many	CASSGGQGVHEQYF	TGTGCCAGCAGCGGGGGACAGGGGGTACACGAGCAGTACTTC